This entry lists 3 T cell receptor beta chains sequenced from one sample in a study of blood T cell repertoires in COVID-19. Measured with immunoSEQ multiplex PCR; TCRdb has only the in-frame clones, and not every one. The sample yields around 75,000 clones, around nine tenths seen once. Sequencing input: peripheral blood. All receptors derive from a man aged 60 to 69 with acute or convalescent COVID-19.

This clone was seen just once. CDR3 coding DNA: TGTGCCAGCACCCTATCCCTCTCGGGGGCTGAAGCTTTCTTT. Amino acid sequence: CASTLSLSGAEAFF. V usage is TRBV6-5 and J usage is TRBJ1-1, with D possibly TRBD1 on 5 matching bases. With 7 bases removed from V and 6 bases from J, the gap between germline ends came to 18 bases. This CDR3 contains 14 residues. Germline V gene sequence: CDR1 MNHEY, CDR2 SVGAGI.

This chain connects TRBV19 to TRBJ2-4, with a tentative D call TRBD2 (6 bases). Germline V CDR1 and CDR2: LNHDA, SQIVND (reference sequence). V dropped 5 bases and J dropped 9 bases, with 17 bases sitting between them. This CDR3 has 14 amino acids. CDR3 in DNA: TGTGCCAGTAGTTTTCGGGACTTGGGAGGCATTCAGTACTTC. Its translation is CASSFRDLGGIQYF.

The chain couples TRBV5-1 to TRBJ2-2; 10 bases align to TRBD1. Trimming took 4 bases from V and 3 from J; bases not matched to a gene: 6. CDR1 SGHRS and CDR2 YFSETQ come from the germline V gene. The CDR3 is 16 residues long. The CDR3 protein is CASSTRTGGDTGELFF. In nucleotides, the CDR3 is TGCGCCAGCAGCACGAGGACAGGGGGGGACACCGGGGAGCTGTTTTTT.